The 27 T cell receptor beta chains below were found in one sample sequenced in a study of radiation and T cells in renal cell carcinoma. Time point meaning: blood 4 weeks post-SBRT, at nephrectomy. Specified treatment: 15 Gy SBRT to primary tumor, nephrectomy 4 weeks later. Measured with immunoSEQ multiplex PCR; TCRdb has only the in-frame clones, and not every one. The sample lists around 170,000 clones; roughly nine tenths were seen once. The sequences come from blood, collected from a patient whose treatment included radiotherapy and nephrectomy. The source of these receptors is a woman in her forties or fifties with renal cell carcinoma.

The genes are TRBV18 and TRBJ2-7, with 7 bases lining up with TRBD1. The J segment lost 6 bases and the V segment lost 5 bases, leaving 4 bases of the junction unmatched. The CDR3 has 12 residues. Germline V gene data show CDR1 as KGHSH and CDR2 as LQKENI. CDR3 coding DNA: TGTGCCAGCTCAAAACAGGGGCCCGAGCAGTACTTC. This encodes CASSKQGPEQYF.

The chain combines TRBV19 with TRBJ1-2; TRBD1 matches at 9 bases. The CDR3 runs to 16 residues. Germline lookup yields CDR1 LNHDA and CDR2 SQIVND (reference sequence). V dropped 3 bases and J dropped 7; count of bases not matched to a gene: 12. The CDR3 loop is CASSIDRGASGFGYTF. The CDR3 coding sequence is TGTGCCAGTAGTATCGACAGGGGGGCATCAGGCTTTGGCTACACCTTC.

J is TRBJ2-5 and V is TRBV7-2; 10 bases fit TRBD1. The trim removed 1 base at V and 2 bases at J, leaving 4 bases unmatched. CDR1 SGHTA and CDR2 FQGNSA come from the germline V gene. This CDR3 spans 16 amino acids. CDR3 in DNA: TGTGCCAGCAGCTTAGTGGGGACAGGGGCTCAAGAGACCCAGTACTTC. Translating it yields CASSLVGTGAQETQYF.

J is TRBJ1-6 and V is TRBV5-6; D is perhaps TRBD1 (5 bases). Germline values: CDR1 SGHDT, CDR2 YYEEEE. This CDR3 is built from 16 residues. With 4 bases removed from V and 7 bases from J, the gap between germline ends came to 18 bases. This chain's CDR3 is CASSAYGKGANSPLHF. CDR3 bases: TGTGCCAGCAGCGCCTACGGGAAAGGGGCCAATTCACCCCTCCACTTT.

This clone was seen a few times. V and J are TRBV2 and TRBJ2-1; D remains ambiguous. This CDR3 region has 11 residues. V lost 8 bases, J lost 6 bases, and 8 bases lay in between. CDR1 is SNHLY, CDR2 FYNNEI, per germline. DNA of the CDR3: TGTGCCAGCTCGCCCAGCAATGAGCAGTTCTTC. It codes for CASSPSNEQFF.

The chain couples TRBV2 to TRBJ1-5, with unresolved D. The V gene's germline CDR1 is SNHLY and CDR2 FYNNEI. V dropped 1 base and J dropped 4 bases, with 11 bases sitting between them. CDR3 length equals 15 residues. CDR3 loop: CASSEEETGNQPQHF. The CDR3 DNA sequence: TGTGCCAGCAGTGAAGAGGAGACGGGGAATCAGCCCCAGCATTTT.

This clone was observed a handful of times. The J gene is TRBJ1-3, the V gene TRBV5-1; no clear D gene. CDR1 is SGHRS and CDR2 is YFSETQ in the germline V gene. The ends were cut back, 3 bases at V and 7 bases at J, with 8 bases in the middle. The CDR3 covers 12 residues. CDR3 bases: TGCGCCAGCAGCTGGGATGAGAACACCATATATTTT. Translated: CASSWDENTIYF.

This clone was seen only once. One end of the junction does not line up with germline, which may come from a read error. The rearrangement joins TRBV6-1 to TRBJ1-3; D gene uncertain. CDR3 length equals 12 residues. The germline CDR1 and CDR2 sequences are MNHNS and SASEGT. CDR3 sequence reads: CASSEGPLLAGF. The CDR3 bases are TGTGCCAGCAGTGAAGGGCCCTTGTTGGCCGGCTTT.

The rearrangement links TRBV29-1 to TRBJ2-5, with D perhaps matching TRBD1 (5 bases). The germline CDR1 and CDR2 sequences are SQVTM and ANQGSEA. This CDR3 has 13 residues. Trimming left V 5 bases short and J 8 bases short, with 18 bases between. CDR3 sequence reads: CSVSDVGGATQYF. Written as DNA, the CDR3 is TGCAGCGTTTCCGATGTCGGTGGGGCTACCCAGTACTTC.

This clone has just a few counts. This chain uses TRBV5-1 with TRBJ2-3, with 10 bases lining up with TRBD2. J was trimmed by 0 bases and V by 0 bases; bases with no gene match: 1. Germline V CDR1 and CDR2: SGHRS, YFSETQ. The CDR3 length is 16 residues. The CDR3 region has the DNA TGCGCCAGCAGCTTGGGGACTAGCGGAAGCACAGATACGCAGTATTTT. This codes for CASSLGTSGSTDTQYF.

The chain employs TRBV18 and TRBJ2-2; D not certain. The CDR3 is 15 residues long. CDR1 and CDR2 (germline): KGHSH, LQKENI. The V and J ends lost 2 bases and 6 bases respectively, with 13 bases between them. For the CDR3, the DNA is TGTGCCAGCTCACCAGGGGTTACGTCGGCCGGGGAGCTGTTTTTT. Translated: CASSPGVTSAGELFF.

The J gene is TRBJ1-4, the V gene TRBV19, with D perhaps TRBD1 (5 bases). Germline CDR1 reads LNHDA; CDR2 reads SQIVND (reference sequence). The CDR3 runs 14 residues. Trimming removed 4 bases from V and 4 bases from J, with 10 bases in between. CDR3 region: CASSRQLFNEKLFF. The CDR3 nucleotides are TGTGCCAGTAGTAGACAGCTCTTTAATGAAAAACTGTTTTTT.

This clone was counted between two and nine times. The DNA for the CDR3 is TGTGCCAGCAGCCGCCCCCCTGGCGGGACCTACGAGCAGTACTTC. This codes for CASSRPPGGTYEQYF. This chain uses TRBV7-9 with TRBJ2-7, with TRBD2 as a possible D gene (6 bases). CDR3 size: 15 residues. Germline CDR1 is SEHNR and CDR2 is FQNEAQ (reference sequence). The V and J ends lost 5 bases and 2 bases respectively, with 16 bases between them.

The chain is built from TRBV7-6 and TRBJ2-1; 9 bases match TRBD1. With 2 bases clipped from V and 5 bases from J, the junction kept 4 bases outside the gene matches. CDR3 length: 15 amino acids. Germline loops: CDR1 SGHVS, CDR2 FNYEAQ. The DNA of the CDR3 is TGTGCCAGCAGCTTAACGGGACAGGGTAACAATGAGCAGTTCTTC. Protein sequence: CASSLTGQGNNEQFF.

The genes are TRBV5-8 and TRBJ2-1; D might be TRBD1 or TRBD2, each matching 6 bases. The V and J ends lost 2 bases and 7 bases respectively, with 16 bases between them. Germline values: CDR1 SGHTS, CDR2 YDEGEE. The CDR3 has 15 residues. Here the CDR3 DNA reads TGTGCCAGCAGCTTCATGAGGGGGGCCGAGAATGAGCAGTTCTTC. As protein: CASSFMRGAENEQFF.

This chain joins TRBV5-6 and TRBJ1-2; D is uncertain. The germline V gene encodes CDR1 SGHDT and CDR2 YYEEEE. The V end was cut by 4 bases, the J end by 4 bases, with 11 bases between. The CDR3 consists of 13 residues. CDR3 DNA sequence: TGTGCCAGCAGCCAGGACGGACTCTATGGCTACACCTTC. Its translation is CASSQDGLYGYTF.

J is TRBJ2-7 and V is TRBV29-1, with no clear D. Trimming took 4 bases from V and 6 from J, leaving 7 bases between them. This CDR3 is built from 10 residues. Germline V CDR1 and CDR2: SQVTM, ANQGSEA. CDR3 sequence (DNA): TGCAGCGTTGGTACGGTCGAGCAGTACTTC. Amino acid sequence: CSVGTVEQYF.

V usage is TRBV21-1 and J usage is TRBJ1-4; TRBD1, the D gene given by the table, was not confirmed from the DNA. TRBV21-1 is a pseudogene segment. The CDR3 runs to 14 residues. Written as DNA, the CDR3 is TGTGCCAGCAGCATAACAGGGTATAATGAAAAACTGTTTTTT. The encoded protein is CASSITGYNEKLFF.

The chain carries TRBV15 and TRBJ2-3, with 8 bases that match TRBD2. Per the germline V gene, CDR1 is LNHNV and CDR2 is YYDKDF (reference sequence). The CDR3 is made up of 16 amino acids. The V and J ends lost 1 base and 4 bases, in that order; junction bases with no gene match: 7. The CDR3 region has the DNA TGTGCCACCAGCAGAGGATGGGTAGCGGGGCCAGATACGCAGTATTTT. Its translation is CATSRGWVAGPDTQYF.

In nucleotides, the CDR3 is TGCGCCAGCAGGCGGGACAGGGAAGAGACCCAGTACTTC. Residues: CASRRDREETQYF. V is TRBV4-1 and J is TRBJ2-5, with TRBD1 matching 9 bases. The V gene's germline CDR1 is MGHRA and CDR2 YSYEKL. The ends lost 6 bases at V and 3 bases at J; junction bases unmatched: 2. The CDR3 contains 13 residues.

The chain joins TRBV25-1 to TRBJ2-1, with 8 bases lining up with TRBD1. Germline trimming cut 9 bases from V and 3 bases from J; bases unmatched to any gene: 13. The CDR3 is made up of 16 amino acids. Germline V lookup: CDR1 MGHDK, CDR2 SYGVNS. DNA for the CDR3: TGTGCCAGGGGTTCAGTAGGGACAGGAAACTACAATGAGCAGTTCTTC. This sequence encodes CARGSVGTGNYNEQFF.

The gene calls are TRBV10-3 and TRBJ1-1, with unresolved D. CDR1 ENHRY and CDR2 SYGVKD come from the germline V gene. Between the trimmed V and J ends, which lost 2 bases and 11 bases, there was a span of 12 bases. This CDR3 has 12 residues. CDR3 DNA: TGTGCCATCAGTGAGGTTGTCGGAAATGCTTTCTTT. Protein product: CAISEVVGNAFF.

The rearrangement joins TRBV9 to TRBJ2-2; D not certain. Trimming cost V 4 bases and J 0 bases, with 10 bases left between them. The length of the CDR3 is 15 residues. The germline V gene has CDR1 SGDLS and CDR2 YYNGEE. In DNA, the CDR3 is TGTGCCAGCAGCTTCGACCGTACGAACACCGGGGAGCTGTTTTTT. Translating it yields CASSFDRTNTGELFF.

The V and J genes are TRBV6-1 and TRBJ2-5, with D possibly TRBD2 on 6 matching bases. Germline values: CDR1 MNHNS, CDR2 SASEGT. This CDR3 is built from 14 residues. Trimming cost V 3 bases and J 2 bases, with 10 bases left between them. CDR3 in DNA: TGTGCCAGCAGTGACCGTCGGGGGCAAGAGACCCAGTACTTC. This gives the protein CASSDRRGQETQYF.

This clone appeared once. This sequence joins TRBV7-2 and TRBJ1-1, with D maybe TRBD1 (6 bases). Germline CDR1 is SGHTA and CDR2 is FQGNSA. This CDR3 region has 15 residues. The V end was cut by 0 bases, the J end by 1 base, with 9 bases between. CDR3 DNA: TGTGCCAGCAGCTTAGCCGCAGGGGCGAACACTGAAGCTTTCTTT. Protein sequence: CASSLAAGANTEAFF.

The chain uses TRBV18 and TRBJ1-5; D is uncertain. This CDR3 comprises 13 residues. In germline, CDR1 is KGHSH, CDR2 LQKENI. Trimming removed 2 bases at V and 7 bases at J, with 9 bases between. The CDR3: CASSPATNQPQHF. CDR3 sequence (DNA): TGTGCCAGCTCACCAGCGACAAACCAGCCCCAGCATTTT.

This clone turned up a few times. The CDR3 DNA sequence: TGTGCCAGCAGCCCCCGAGACACCGGCTATGGCTACACCTTC. Residues: CASSPRDTGYGYTF. The chain carries TRBV7-9 and TRBJ1-2, with D uncertain. The CDR3 is 14 amino acids. Trimming removed 5 bases at V and 4 bases at J, with 14 bases between. Germline loops: CDR1 SEHNR, CDR2 FQNEAQ (reference sequence).